This T cell receptor beta chain was recorded in a study of cytomegalovirus exposure and HLA in healthy donors. Turning to the study itself: Earlier results showed almost 120 million unique TCR beta sequences derived from around 170 million T cells. General study results and limits: The study flagged some 180 TCR beta chains as cytomegalovirus-associated. A later examination showed that TCR association rates differed by HLA locus, with DRB1 most and HLA-C fewest. The authors later linked a missense DCLRE1C variant to TCR beta V- and J-gene trimming.

13 Jbeta primers and 60 Vbeta primers were used for the PCR. TCRdb's copy holds only in-frame clones and misses some; the assay was immunoSEQ multiplex PCR. The data contain roughly 160,000 clones, 75% to 85% of them singletons. The germline CDR1 and CDR2 sequences are SQVTM and ANQGSEA. V shed 7 bases and J 5 bases; nucleotides not matched to a gene: 8. The CDR3 loop spans 14 amino acids. This clone was found once. What it binds is not known. This TCR derives from a man in his fifties or sixties in good health and CMV-seropositive. The specimen was PBMCs. V gene TRBV29-1 combines with J gene TRBJ2-1; 10 bases map to TRBD2. CDR3 loop: CSGRTSGAHNEQFF. In DNA form, the CDR3 reads TGCAGCGGCAGGACTAGCGGAGCTCACAATGAGCAGTTCTTC.